Following are 27 T cell receptor beta chains from one sample sequenced in a study of Graves' ophthalmopathy and Graves' hyperthyroidism. The authors amplified TCR beta CDR3 regions from RNA transcripts. First-round RT-PCR relied on HTBI primers, and a second-round multiplex PCR came next. TCRdb redid the calling of the multiplex PCR reads with MiXCR, one entry per CDR3 protein. The data contain some 520,000 distinct CDR3 sequences, approximately 15% of them singletons. The specimen sequenced was blood. The receptors shown here come from a woman between 25 and 40 years old with Graves' ophthalmopathy.

At least ten counts were recorded for this clonotype. The chain is built from TRBV6-5 and TRBJ2-7; unclear D gene. This CDR3 contains 14 residues. Germline V gene data show CDR1 as MNHEY and CDR2 as SVGAGI. Trimming stripped 0 bases from V and 2 bases from J, with 8 bases between. The CDR3 is CASSYSKGAYEQYF. DNA for the CDR3: TGTGCCAGCAGTTACTCGAAAGGCGCCTACGAGCAGTACTTC.

This clonotype showed up many times. The chain is built from TRBV5-1 and TRBJ2-7; 9 positions match TRBD1. Trimming cost V 4 bases and J 13 bases; bases outside gene matches: 12. CDR1 and CDR2 from the germline V gene are SGHRS and YFSETQ. The CDR3 contains 13 residues. The chain's CDR3 is CASSAGPGQGRYF. The CDR3 DNA is TGCGCCAGCAGCGCGGGCCCGGGACAGGGAAGATACTTC.

With regard to this clonotype: Since a much larger clone is just one base distant, this may be a read error. The chain employs TRBV28 and TRBJ1-5, with 9 positions matching TRBD1. Germline CDR1 and CDR2: MDHEN and SYDVKM. This CDR3 has 14 amino acids. J was trimmed by 7 bases and V by 7 bases; bases with no gene match: 8. CDR3 DNA sequence: TGTGCCAGCACCCGGGGACAGGGAAGCCAGCCCCAGCATTTT. Translation gives CASTRGQGSQPQHF.

This clonotype was counted many times. The V gene is TRBV12-3 or TRBV12-4, the J gene TRBJ1-2, with D hard to call. The CDR3 runs 13 residues. The ends were cut back, 8 bases at V and 8 bases at J, with 18 bases in the middle. For the CDR3, the DNA is TGTGCCAGCGGGATAGGGTCAGCACGAGGCTACACCTTC. The encoded protein is CASGIGSARGYTF.

The chain recombines TRBV11-1 with TRBJ2-5; D might be TRBD2 (6 bases). CDR3 length equals 15 residues. Germline V gene data show CDR1 as SGHAT and CDR2 as FQDESV (reference sequence). Trimming took 6 bases from V and 5 from J, leaving 19 bases between them. The DNA of the CDR3 is TGTGCCAGCAGTCCCGTAAGGCGGGAACGGGAGACCCAGTACTTC. Translated, it gives CASSPVRRERETQYF. The entire variable domain, with the rest obtained from reference TRBV11-1 and TRBJ2-5, is as follows: EAEVAQSPRYKITEKSQAVAFWCDPISGHATLYWYRQILGQGPELLVQFQDESVVDDSQLPKDRFSAERLKGVDSTLKIQPAELGDSAMYLCASSPVRRERETQYFGPGTRLLVL.

This clonotype was observed at least ten times. The rearrangement links TRBV12-3 or TRBV12-4 to TRBJ2-5; 10 bases agree with TRBD2. This CDR3 spans 14 amino acids. With 6 bases clipped from V and 4 bases from J, the junction kept 5 bases outside the gene matches. DNA for the CDR3: TGTGCCAGCAGAAGAGCGGGAGGGCTAGAGACCCAGTACTTC. Protein: CASRRAGGLETQYF.

This clonotype was found many times. The chain uses TRBV12-3 or TRBV12-4 and TRBJ1-5; D not resolved. Trimming cost V 1 base and J 5 bases, with 15 bases left between them. This CDR3 spans 16 amino acids. The chain's CDR3 is CASSLETARADQPQHF. CDR3 coding DNA: TGTGCCAGCAGTTTAGAAACAGCTAGGGCCGATCAGCCCCAGCATTTT.

This clonotype occurred many times. CDR3 amino acids: CSVSGIMNTGELFF. Here the CDR3 DNA reads TGCAGCGTCTCGGGCATCATGAACACCGGGGAGCTGTTTTTT. The chain uses TRBV20-1 and TRBJ2-2; no reliable D call. Germline V gene data show CDR1 as DFQATT and CDR2 as SNEGSKA (reference sequence). This CDR3 has 14 amino acids.

This clonotype appeared many times. The chain combines TRBV19 with TRBJ1-1; maybe TRBD1 (5 bases). Deletions cut 9 bases from V and 5 bases from J, with 22 bases between. The CDR3 totals 15 residues. Per the germline V gene, CDR1 is LNHDA and CDR2 is SQIVND (reference sequence). DNA of the CDR3: TGTGCCAGCGGGAGAACGGCCGAGGGGAATACTGAAGCTTTCTTT. Its protein is CASGRTAEGNTEAFF.

V usage is TRBV12-3 or TRBV12-4 and J usage is TRBJ1-1; a possible D gene is TRBD1 (6 bases). Trimming took 6 bases from V and 6 from J, leaving 20 bases between them. The CDR3 totals 15 residues. DNA of the CDR3: TGTGCCAGCAGCCTCTACCGGGACACACGACCTGAAGCTTTCTTT. The encoded protein is CASSLYRDTRPEAFF.

In this sample, this clonotype turned up many times. This chain connects TRBV19 to TRBJ1-5; no firm D call. In germline, CDR1 is LNHDA, CDR2 SQIVND (reference sequence). V was pared by 5 bases and J by 5 bases, with 10 bases between. This CDR3 contains 13 residues. The CDR3 is CASSRGVHQPQHF. The CDR3 DNA reads TGTGCCAGTAGTCGGGGTGTCCATCAGCCCCAGCATTTT.

There are many counts of this clonotype. The chain carries TRBV6-5 and TRBJ1-3; no firm D call. The V end was cut by 0 bases, the J end by 2 bases, with 8 bases between. Per the germline V gene, CDR1 is MNHEY and CDR2 is SVGAGI. The CDR3 runs 15 residues. The CDR3 loop is CASSYSLGAGNTIYF. CDR3 in DNA: TGTGCCAGCAGTTACTCGTTGGGTGCTGGAAACACCATATATTTT.

This clonotype has at least ten counts. The chain uses TRBV12-3 or TRBV12-4 and TRBJ1-1; D not resolved. This CDR3 has 13 residues. The V and J ends lost 7 bases and 5 bases respectively, with 14 bases between them. In DNA, the CDR3 is TGTGCCAGCATCCAAGGCCTGCGGACTGAAGCTTTCTTT. It translates to CASIQGLRTEAFF.

A few counts support this clonotype. V gene TRBV20-1 combines with J gene TRBJ2-2; D might be TRBD2 (5 bases). Trimming took off 0 bases at V and 6 bases at J, with 17 bases between the two ends. CDR3 length: 16 amino acids. Germline CDR1 reads DFQATT; CDR2 reads SNEGSKA (reference sequence). This chain's CDR3 is CSARDPKTSDAGELFF. Here the CDR3 DNA reads TGCAGTGCTAGAGATCCGAAAACTAGTGATGCCGGGGAGCTGTTTTTT.

At least ten counts were recorded for this clonotype. The chain couples TRBV6-1 to TRBJ1-1; D gene ambiguous. V was clipped by 0 bases and J by 4 bases, with 9 bases between them. Germline CDR1 reads MNHNS; CDR2 reads SASEGT. This CDR3 contains 14 residues. For the CDR3, the DNA is TGTGCCAGCAGTGAAGCGCGAGGAGTCACTGAAGCTTTCTTT. Translation gives CASSEARGVTEAFF.

This clonotype has ten or more counts. This chain uses TRBV7-2 with TRBJ2-5, with a possible D match to TRBD2 (6 bases). Trimming stripped 1 base from V and 2 bases from J, with 11 bases between. CDR3 length: 15 amino acids. Germline V gene data show CDR1 as SGHTA and CDR2 as FQGNSA. CDR3 residues: CASSLGVGLQETQYF. The CDR3 bases are TGTGCCAGCAGCTTAGGTGTGGGACTTCAAGAGACCCAGTACTTC.

At least ten counts were recorded for this clonotype. The V gene is TRBV29-1, the J gene TRBJ2-7, with 8 nucleotides matching TRBD2. V lost 6 bases, J lost 6 bases, and 13 bases stayed unmatched. This CDR3 contains 14 residues. CDR1 and CDR2 from the germline V gene are SQVTM and ANQGSEA. The CDR3 coding sequence is TGCAGCGTGACCGGGACTAGGGTAGCCTCCGAGCAGTACTTC. Translating it yields CSVTGTRVASEQYF.

This clonotype was seen many times. This chain connects TRBV11-2 to TRBJ2-7; D gene unclear. Germline assignment: CDR1 SGHAT and CDR2 FQNNGV. This CDR3 region has 11 residues. V shed 2 bases and J shed 9 bases, with 8 bases lying between them. The CDR3 sequence is CASSLNRVQYF. The CDR3 DNA is TGTGCCAGCAGCTTAAATCGTGTGCAGTACTTC.

This clonotype was detected only once. This sequence may be a read error, since a much larger clone differs from it by one base. The J gene is TRBJ2-7, the V gene TRBV6-1; 7 bases line up with TRBD1. This CDR3 region has 17 residues. Germline CDR1 is MNHNS and CDR2 is SASEGT. The CDR3 DNA follows: TGTGCCAGCAGTGAAAGGGACAGAGTAGGCTACTCCTACGAGCTGTACTTC. It codes for CASSERDRVGYSYELYF.

This clonotype was recorded many times. The J gene is TRBJ2-7, the V gene TRBV15; tentatively, D is TRBD1 (6 bases). Germline CDR1 is LNHNV and CDR2 is YYDKDF (reference sequence). V lost 5 bases, J lost 0 bases, and 14 bases lay in between. This CDR3 is 15 amino acids long. CDR3 region: CATSGRQASSYEQYF. CDR3 nucleotide sequence: TGTGCCACCAGCGGTAGACAGGCAAGCTCCTACGAGCAGTACTTC.

This clonotype was recorded at least ten times. The chain employs TRBV20-1 and TRBJ2-7, with 7 bases that match TRBD2. The junction had 4 bases not matched to a gene; V was cut back by 5 bases and J by 6 bases. Germline V gives CDR1 DFQATT, CDR2 SNEGSKA (reference sequence). CDR3 length: 11 residues. DNA of the CDR3: TGCAGTGCTGCAGGACTAGTCGAGCAGTACTTC. Its translation: CSAAGLVEQYF.

This clonotype was detected many times. The chain uses TRBV27 and TRBJ2-2; D not resolved. Germline CDR1 is MNHEY and CDR2 is SMNVEV (reference sequence). The V end was cut by 7 bases, the J end by 1 base, with 10 bases between. The CDR3 covers 14 residues. CDR3 coding DNA: TGTGCCAGCAACATCCGTAGGAACACCGGGGAGCTGTTTTTT. The encoded protein is CASNIRRNTGELFF.

This chain joins TRBV6-1 and TRBJ1-5; D is undetermined. V was cut by 10 bases and J by 0 bases, with 13 bases left in between. Per germline, CDR1 MNHNS and CDR2 SASEGT. The CDR3 has 14 amino acids. CDR3 region: CAIRPQYSNQPQHF. In DNA form, the CDR3 reads TGTGCCATTCGCCCACAGTATAGCAATCAGCCCCAGCATTTT.

This clonotype was found many times. The chain is built from TRBV28 and TRBJ1-6; 7 nucleotides agree with TRBD1. Germline loops: CDR1 MDHEN, CDR2 SYDVKM. The CDR3 length is 14 residues. Trimming removed 4 bases from V and 6 bases from J; junction bases left unmatched: 3. CDR3 coding DNA: TGTGCCAGCAGTTCCAGGGGGATTAATTCACCCCTCCACTTT. It translates to CASSSRGINSPLHF.

This clonotype was seen only a few times. Being one base from a much bigger clone, this may be a read error. The rearrangement joins TRBV6-5 to TRBJ2-5, with TRBD2 matching 11 bases. This CDR3 contains 16 residues. Germline V gene sequence: CDR1 MNHEY, CDR2 SVGAGI. The chain's CDR3 is CASSYSTSGSAETRYF. The DNA of the CDR3 is TGTGCCAGCAGTTACTCTACTAGCGGGAGTGCAGAGACCCGGTACTTC.

About this clonotype itself: This may be a read error, as it is one base from a much larger clone. As the CDR3 is not closed by the conserved phenylalanine or tryptophan, this likely results from a read error. The chain joins TRBV6-5 to TRBJ2-2, with D perhaps given as TRBD1 or TRBD2 (5 bases each). Looked up from germline, CDR1 is MNHEY and CDR2 is SVGAGI. V shed 4 bases and J shed 6 bases, with 9 bases lying between them. The CDR3 consists of 13 residues. The CDR3 loop is CASSSGSPGELFL. CDR3 bases: TGTGCCAGCAGTTCAGGGAGCCCCGGGGAGCTGTTTTTG.

The chain joins TRBV12-3 or TRBV12-4 to TRBJ2-5, with no clear D. This CDR3 has 11 residues. Trimming took 9 bases from V and 9 from J, leaving 14 bases between them. Here the CDR3 DNA reads TGTGCCAGTAGTCTCCAGGCATCCCAGTACTTC. Its translation: CASSLQASQYF.